Reported below is one T cell receptor (beta chain). Its antigen is as yet unknown. Time point indicated: pretreatment peripheral blood. Between 1 and 8 samples per patient were obtained, pretreatment and on-treatment. This specimen belongs to a study of PD-L1 blockade in urothelial cancer. Study as a whole: Per blood sample, T cells had a median of about 150,000. General study findings and limits: Durable-benefit patients showed greater tumor-associated blood clone expansion at 3 weeks.

Some clones are missing from TCRdb's copy, which holds only in-frame ones; the method was immunoSEQ multiplex PCR. The data contain approximately 86,000 clones, around four fifths of them singletons. The CDR3 has 14 residues. Trimming removed 3 bases at V and 0 bases at J, with 9 bases between. Germline loops: CDR1 LNHDA, CDR2 SQIVND (reference sequence). The sample in question was PBMCs, obtained around atezolizumab (anti-PD-L1) treatment. This sequence originates from a middle-aged man with urothelial cancer. The chain links TRBV19 to TRBJ2-7; D gene unclear. The CDR3 sequence is CASSIAASSYEQYF. In DNA form, the CDR3 reads TGTGCCAGTAGTATCGCCGCTAGCTCCTACGAGCAGTACTTC.